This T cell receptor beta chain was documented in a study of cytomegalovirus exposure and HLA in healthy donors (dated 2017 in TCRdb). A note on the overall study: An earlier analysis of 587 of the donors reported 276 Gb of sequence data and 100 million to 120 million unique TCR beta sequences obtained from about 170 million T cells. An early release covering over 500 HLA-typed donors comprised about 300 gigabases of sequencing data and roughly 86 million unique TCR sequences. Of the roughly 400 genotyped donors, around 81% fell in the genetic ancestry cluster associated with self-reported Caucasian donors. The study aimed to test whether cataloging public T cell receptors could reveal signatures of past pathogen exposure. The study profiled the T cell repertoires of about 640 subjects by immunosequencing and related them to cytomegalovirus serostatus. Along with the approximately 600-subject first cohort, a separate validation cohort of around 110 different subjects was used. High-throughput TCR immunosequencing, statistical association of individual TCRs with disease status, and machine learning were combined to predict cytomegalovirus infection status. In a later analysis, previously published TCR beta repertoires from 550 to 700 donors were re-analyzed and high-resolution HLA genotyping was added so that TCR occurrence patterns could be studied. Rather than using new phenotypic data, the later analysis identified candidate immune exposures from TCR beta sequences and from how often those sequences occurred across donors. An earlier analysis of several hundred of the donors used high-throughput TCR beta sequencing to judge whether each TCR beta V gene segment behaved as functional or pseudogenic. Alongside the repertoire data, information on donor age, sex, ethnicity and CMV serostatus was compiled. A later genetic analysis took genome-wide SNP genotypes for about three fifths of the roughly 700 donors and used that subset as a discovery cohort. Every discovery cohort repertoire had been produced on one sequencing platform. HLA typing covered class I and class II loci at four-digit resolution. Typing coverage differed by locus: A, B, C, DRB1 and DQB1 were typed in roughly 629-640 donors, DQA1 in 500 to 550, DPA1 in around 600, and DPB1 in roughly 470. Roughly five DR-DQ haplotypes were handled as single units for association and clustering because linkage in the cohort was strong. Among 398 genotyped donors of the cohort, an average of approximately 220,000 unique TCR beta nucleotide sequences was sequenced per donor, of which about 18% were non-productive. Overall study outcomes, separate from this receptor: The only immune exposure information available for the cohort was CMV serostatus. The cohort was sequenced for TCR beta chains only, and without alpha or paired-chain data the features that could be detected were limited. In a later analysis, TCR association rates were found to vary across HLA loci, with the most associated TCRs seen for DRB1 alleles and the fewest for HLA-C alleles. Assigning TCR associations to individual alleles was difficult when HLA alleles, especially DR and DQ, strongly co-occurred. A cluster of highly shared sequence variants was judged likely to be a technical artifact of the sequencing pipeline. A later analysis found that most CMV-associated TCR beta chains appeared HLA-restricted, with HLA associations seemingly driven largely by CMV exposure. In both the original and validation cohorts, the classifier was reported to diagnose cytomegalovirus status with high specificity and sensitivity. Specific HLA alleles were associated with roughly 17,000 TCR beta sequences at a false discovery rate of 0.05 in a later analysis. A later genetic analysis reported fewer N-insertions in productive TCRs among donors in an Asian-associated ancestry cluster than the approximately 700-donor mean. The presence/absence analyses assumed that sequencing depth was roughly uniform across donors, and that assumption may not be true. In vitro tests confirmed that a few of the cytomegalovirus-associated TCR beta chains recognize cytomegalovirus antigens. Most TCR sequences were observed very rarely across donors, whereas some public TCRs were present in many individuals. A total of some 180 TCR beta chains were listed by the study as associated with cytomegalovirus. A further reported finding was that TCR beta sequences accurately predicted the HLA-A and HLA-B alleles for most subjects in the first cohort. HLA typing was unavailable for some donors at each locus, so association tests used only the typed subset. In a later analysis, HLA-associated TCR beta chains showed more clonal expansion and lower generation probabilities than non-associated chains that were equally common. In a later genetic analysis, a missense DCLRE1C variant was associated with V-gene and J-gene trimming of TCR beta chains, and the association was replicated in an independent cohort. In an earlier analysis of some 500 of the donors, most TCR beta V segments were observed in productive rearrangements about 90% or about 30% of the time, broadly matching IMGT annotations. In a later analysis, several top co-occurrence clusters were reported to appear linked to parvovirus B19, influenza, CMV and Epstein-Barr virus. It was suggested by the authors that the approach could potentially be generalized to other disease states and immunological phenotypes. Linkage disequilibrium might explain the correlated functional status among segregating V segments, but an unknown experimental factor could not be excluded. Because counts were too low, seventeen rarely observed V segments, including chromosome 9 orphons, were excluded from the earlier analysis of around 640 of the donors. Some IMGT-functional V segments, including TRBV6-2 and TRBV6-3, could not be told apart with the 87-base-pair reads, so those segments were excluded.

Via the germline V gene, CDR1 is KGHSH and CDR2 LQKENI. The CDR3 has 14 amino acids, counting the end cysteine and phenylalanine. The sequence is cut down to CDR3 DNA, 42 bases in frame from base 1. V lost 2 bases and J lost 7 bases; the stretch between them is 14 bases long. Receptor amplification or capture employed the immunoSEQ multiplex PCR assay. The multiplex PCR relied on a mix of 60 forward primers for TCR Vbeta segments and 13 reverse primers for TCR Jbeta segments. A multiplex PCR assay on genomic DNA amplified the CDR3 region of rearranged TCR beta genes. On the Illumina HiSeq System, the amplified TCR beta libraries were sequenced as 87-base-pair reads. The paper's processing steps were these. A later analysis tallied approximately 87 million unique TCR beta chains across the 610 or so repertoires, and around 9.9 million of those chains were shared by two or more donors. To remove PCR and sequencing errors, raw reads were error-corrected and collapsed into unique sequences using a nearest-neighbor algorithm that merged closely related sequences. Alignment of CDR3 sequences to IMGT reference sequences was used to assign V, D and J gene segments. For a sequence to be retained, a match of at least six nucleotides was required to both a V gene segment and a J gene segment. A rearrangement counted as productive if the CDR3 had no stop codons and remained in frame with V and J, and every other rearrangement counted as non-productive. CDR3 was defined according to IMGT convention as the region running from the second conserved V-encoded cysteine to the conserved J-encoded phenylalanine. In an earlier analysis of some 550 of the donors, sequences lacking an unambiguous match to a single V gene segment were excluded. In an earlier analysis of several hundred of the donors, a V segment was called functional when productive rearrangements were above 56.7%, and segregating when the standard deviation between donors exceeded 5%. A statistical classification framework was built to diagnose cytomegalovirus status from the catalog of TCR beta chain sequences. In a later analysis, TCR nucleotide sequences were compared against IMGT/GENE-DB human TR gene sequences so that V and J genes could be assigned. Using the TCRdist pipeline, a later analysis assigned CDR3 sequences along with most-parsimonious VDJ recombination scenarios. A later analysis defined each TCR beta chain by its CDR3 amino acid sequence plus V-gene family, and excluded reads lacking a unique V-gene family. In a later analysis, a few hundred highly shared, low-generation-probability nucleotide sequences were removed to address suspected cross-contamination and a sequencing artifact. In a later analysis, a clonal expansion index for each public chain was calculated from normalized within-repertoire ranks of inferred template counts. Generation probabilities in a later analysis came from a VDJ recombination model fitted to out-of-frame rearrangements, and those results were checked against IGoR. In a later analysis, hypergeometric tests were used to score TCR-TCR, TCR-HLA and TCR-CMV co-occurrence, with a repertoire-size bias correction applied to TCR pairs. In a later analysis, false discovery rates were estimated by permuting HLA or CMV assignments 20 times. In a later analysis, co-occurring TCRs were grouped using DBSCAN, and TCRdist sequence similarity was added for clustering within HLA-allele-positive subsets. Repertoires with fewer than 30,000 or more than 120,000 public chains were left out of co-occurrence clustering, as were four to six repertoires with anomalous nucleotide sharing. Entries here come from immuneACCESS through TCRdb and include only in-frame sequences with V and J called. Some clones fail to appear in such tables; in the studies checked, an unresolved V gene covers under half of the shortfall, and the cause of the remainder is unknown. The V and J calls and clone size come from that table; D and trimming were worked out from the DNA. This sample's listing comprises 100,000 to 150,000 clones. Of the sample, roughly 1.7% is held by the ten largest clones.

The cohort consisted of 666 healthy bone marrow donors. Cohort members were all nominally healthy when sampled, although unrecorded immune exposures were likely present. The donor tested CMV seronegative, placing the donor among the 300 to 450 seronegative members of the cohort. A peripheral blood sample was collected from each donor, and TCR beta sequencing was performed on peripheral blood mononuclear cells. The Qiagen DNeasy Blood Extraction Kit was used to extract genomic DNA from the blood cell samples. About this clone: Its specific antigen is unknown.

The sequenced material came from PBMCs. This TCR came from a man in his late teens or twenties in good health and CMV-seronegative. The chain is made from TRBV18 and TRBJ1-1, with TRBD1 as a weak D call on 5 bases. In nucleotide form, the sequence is TGTGCCAGCTCACCAGAAGGGTACGGGGGTGAAGCTTTCTTT. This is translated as CASSPEGYGGEAFF.